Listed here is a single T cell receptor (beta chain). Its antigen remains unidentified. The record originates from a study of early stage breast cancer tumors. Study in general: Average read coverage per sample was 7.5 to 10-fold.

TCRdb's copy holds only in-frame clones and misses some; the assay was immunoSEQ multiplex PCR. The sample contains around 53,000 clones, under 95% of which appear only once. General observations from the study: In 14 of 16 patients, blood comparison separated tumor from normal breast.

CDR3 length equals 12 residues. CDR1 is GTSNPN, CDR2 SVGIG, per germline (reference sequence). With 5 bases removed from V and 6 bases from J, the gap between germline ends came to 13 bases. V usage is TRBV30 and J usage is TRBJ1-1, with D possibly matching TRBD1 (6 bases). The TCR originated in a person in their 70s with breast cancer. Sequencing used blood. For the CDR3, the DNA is TGTGCCTGGGGGGTACAGGGTTCTGAAGCTTTCTTT. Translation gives CAWGVQGSEAFF.